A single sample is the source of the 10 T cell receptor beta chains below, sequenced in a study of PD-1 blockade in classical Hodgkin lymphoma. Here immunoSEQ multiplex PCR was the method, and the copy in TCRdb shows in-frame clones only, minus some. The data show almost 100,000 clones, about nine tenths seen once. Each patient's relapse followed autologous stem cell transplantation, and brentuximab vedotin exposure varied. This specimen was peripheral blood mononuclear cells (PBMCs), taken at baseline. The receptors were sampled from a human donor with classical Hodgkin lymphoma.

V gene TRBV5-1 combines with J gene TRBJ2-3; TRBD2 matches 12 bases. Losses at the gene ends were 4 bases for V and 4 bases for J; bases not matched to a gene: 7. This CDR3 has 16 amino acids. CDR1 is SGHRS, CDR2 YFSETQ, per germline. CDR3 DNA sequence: TGCGCCAGCAGCCCCGGGACTAGCGGGTCCGCAGATACGCAGTATTTT. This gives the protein CASSPGTSGSADTQYF.

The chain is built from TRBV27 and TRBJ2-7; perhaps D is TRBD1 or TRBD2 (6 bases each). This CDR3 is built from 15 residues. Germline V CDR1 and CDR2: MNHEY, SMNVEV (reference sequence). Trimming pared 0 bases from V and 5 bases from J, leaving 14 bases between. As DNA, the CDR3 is TGTGCCAGCAGTTTATCGGGCAGGGGAGGAAACGAGCAGTACTTC. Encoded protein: CASSLSGRGGNEQYF.

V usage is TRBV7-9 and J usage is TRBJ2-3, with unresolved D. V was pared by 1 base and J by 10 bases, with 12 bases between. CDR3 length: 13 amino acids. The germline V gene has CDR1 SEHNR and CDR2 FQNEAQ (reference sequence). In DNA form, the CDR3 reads TGTGCCAGCAGCTTAGGGTCCCGGGTTCCGCAGTATTTT. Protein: CASSLGSRVPQYF.

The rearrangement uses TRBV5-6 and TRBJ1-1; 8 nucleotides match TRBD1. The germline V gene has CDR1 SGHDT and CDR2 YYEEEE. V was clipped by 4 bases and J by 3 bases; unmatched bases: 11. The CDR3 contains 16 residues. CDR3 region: CASSGTGSTFYTEAFF. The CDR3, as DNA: TGTGCCAGCAGCGGGACAGGCAGCACCTTTTACACTGAAGCTTTCTTT.

The CDR3 loop reads CASSWTGVGNTIYF. The CDR3 bases are TGCGCCAGCAGCTGGACAGGGGTTGGAAACACCATATATTTT. The gene calls are TRBV5-1 and TRBJ1-3; 9 bases fit TRBD1. Germline values: CDR1 SGHRS, CDR2 YFSETQ. V lost 3 bases and J lost 3; bases outside the gene matches: 1. This CDR3 spans 14 amino acids.

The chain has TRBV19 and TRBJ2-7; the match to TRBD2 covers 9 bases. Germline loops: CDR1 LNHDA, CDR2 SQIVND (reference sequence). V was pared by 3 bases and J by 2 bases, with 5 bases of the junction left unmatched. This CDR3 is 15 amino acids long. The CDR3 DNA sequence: TGTGCCAGTAGTATTAGCGGGAGCGCAACCTACGAGCAGTACTTC. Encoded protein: CASSISGSATYEQYF.

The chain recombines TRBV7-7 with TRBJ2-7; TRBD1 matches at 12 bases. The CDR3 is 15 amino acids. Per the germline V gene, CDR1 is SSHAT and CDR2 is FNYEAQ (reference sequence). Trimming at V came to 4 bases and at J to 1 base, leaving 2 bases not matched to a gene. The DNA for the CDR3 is TGTGCCAGCAGCTCGGGACAGGGGGCATCCTACGAGCAGTACTTC. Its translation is CASSSGQGASYEQYF.

CDR3 nucleotide sequence: TGTGCCAGCAGTTTAGCGGCCCAAGAGACCCAGTACTTC. It translates to CASSLAAQETQYF. This chain joins TRBV27 and TRBJ2-5; D ambiguous. Between the trimmed V and J ends, which lost 2 bases and 1 base, there was a span of 5 bases. CDR3 length equals 13 residues. Germline CDR1 reads MNHEY; CDR2 reads SMNVEV (reference sequence).

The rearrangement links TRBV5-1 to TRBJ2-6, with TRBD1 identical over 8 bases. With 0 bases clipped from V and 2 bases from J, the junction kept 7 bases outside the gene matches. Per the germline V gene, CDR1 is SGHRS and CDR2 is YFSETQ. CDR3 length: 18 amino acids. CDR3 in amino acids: CASSLAGTGGTGANVLTF. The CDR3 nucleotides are TGCGCCAGCAGCTTGGCCGGGACAGGTGGTACTGGGGCCAACGTCCTGACTTTC.

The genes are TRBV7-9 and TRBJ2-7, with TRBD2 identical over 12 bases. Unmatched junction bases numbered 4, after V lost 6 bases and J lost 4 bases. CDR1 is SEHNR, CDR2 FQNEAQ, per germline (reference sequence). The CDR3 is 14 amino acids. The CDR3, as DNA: TGTGCCAGCAGTTCCGGGACTAGCGGGTACGAGCAGTACTTC. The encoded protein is CASSSGTSGYEQYF.